This TCR beta chain comes out of a study of T cell changes during pregnancy in multiple sclerosis. Sequencing used immunoSEQ multiplex PCR; TCRdb keeps in-frame clones, though not all of them. The sample has 48,000 or so clones; roughly 92% are singletons. Germline V gene sequence: CDR1 SGHVS, CDR2 FQNEAQ. The CDR3 is 13 residues long. V lost 7 bases, J lost 3 bases, and 10 bases lay in between. The sequencing used CD4+ T cells from peripheral blood mononuclear cells, collected in the second trimester of pregnancy. The source of this sequence is a female donor in good health, enrolled as a control in a pregnancy study. The rearrangement uses TRBV7-8 and TRBJ1-5; no clear D gene. CDR3 sequence (DNA): TGTGCCAGCACCAGCGTACTCAATCAGCCCCAGCATTTT. The encoded protein is CASTSVLNQPQHF.